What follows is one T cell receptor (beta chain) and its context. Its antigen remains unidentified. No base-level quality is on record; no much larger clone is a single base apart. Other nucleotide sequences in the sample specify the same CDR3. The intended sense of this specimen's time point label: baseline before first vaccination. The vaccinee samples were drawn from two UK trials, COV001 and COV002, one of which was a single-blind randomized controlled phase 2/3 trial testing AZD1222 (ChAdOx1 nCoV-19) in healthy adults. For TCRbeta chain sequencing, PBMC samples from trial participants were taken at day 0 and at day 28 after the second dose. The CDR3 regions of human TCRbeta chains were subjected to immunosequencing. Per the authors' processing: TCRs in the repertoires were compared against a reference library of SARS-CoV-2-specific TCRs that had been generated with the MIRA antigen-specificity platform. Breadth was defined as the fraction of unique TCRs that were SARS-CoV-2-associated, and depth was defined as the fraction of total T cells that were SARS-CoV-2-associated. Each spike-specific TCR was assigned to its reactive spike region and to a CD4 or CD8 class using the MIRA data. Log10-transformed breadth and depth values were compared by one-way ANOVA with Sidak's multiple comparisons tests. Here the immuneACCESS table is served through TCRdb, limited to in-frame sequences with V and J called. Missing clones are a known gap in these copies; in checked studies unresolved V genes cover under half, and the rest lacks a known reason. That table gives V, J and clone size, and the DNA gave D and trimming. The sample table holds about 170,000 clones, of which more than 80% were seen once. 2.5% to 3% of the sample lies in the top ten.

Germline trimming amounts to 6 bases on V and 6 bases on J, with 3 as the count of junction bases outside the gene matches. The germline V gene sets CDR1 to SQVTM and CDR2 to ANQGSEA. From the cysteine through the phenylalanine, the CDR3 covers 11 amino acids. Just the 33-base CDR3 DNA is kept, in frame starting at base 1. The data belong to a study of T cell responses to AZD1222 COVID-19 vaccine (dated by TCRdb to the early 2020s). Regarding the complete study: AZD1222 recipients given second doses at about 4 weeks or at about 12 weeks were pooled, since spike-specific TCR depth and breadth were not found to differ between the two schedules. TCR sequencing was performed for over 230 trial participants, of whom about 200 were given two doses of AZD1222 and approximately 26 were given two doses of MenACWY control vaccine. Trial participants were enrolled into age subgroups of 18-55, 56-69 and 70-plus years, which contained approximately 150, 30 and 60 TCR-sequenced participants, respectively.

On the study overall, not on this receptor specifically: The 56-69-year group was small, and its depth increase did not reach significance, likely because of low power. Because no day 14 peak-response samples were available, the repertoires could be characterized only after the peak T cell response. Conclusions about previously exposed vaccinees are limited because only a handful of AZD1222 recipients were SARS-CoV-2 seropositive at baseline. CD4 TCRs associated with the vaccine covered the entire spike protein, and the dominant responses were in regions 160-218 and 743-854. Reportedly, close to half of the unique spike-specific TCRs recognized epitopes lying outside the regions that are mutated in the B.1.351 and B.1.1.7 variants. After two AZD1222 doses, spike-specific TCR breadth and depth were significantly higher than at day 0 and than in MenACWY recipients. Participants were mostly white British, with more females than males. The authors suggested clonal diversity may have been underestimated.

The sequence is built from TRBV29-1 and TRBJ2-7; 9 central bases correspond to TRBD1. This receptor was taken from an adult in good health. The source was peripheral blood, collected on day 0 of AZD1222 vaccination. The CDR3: CSVGQGPEQYF. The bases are TGCAGCGTGGGACAGGGCCCCGAGCAGTACTTC.